Listed here are 16 T cell receptor beta chains from one sample, sequenced in a study of T cell responses to AZD1222 COVID-19 vaccine. The data were produced by immunoSEQ multiplex PCR, yet TCRdb's version contains in-frame clones alone and is incomplete. Counted here are roughly 110,000 clones, 92% occurring once; the ten biggest clones make up under 10%. This material consisted of peripheral blood, taken 28 days after the second AZD1222 dose. These receptors all come from an adult who received the AZD1222 COVID-19 vaccine.

This chain connects TRBV5-6 to TRBJ2-4, with no clear D. Germline V gene lookup returns CDR1 SGHDT and CDR2 YYEEEE. V shed 2 bases and J shed 0 bases, with 9 bases lying between them. There are 15 residues in the CDR3. The CDR3 coding sequence is TGTGCCAGCAGCTTTACGGGTCTAGCCAAAAACATTCAGTACTTC. It codes for CASSFTGLAKNIQYF.

The CDR3 spells CSVKTGRREQFF. The DNA of the CDR3 is TGCAGCGTTAAAACAGGGAGGCGCGAGCAGTTCTTC. The rearrangement uses TRBV29-1 and TRBJ2-1, with D perhaps being TRBD1 or TRBD2 (6 bases each). The CDR3 length is 12 residues. Per germline, CDR1 SQVTM and CDR2 ANQGSEA. Trimming removed 5 bases at V and 10 bases at J, with 15 bases between.

This clone has only one observation. The chain links TRBV10-3 to TRBJ2-1, with D possibly called TRBD1 or TRBD2 (5 bases each). Trimming removed 5 bases at V and 9 bases at J, with 8 bases between. The CDR3 loop spans 11 amino acids. Germline CDR1 and CDR2: ENHRY and SYGVKD. The DNA for the CDR3 is TGTGCCATCAGTCTTGGGGGTGAGCAGTTCTTC. It translates to CAISLGGEQFF.

This clone occurred a few times. The chain recombines TRBV24-1 with TRBJ2-2; the D gene is possibly TRBD1 (5 bases). V lost 2 bases to trimming and J lost 6 bases, with 18 bases between them. Per germline, CDR1 KGHDR and CDR2 SFDVKD. CDR3 length: 17 amino acids. The DNA of the CDR3 is TGTGCCACCAGTGATTCAGGGTGGCCCCAGAATCCCGGGGAGCTGTTTTTT. Translated, it gives CATSDSGWPQNPGELFF.

The gene calls are TRBV12-3 or TRBV12-4 and TRBJ1-2; 7 bases match TRBD1. The junction had 2 bases not matched to a gene; V was cut back by 6 bases and J by 4 bases. The CDR3 length is 12 residues. DNA of the CDR3: TGTGCCAGCAGCCAGGGGGGCTATGGCTACACCTTC. Amino acids: CASSQGGYGYTF.

This chain joins TRBV5-6 and TRBJ2-2; 7 bases fit TRBD2. J lost 9 bases, V lost 4 bases, and 3 bases had no gene match. Germline values: CDR1 SGHDT, CDR2 YYEEEE. The CDR3 contains 12 residues. CDR3 amino acids: CASSPAGRELFF. CDR3 DNA sequence: TGTGCCAGCAGCCCAGCGGGGCGGGAGCTGTTTTTT.

The chain has TRBV19 and TRBJ1-2; the D is unclear. The CDR3 runs 14 residues. Trimming took off 8 bases at V and 2 bases at J, with 15 bases between the two ends. Germline V CDR1 and CDR2: LNHDA, SQIVND (reference sequence). CDR3 region: CASSPSVSNYGYTF. In DNA, the CDR3 is TGTGCCAGTTCTCCCTCGGTGAGCAACTATGGCTACACCTTC.

V and J are TRBV9 and TRBJ2-1, with 8 bases aligning to TRBD2. V dropped 3 bases and J dropped 7; count of bases not matched to a gene: 6. The CDR3 runs to 14 residues. Germline assignment: CDR1 SGDLS and CDR2 YYNGEE. CDR3 loop: CASSAGTSINEQFF. The CDR3 coding sequence is TGTGCCAGCAGCGCCGGGACTAGTATAAATGAGCAGTTCTTC.

The gene calls are TRBV29-1 and TRBJ1-1; TRBD1 matches 7 bases. With 6 bases clipped from V and 5 bases from J, the junction kept 6 bases outside the gene matches. CDR3 length: 12 residues. The germline CDR1 and CDR2 sequences are SQVTM and ANQGSEA. DNA for the CDR3: TGCAGCGTCGTACCAGGGGGGACTGAAGCTTTCTTT. Encoded protein: CSVVPGGTEAFF. Supplemented by reference TRBV29-1 and TRBJ1-1, the full variable domain reads SAVISQKPSRDICQRGTSLTIQCQVDSQVTMMFWYRQQPGQSLTLIATANQGSEATYESGFVIDKFPISRPNLTFSTLTVSNMSPEDSSIYLCSVVPGGTEAFFGQGTRLTVV.

This chain connects TRBV5-1 to TRBJ1-2; possible D gene TRBD1, 6 bases. This CDR3 spans 15 amino acids. The germline V gene has CDR1 SGHRS and CDR2 YFSETQ. Trimming stripped 4 bases from V and 2 bases from J, with 15 bases between. The CDR3, as DNA: TGCGCCAGCAGCCCAGTACAGGGCATCAACTATGGCTACACCTTC. This gives the protein CASSPVQGINYGYTF. Drawing the rest from reference TRBV5-1 and TRBJ1-2, the complete variable domain is KAGVTQTPRYLIKTRGQQVTLSCSPISGHRSVSWYQQTPGQGLQFLFEYFSETQRNKGNFPGRFSGRQFSNSRSEMNVSTLELGDSALYLCASSPVQGINYGYTFGSGTRLTVV.

The chain employs TRBV5-1 and TRBJ1-1; maybe TRBD1 (5 bases). Germline V gene sequence: CDR1 SGHRS, CDR2 YFSETQ. This CDR3 has 15 amino acids. The V end was cut by 0 bases, the J end by 0 bases, with 9 bases between. The CDR3 loop is CASSLARGLNTEAFF. DNA for the CDR3: TGCGCCAGCAGCTTGGCTCGGGGCCTGAACACTGAAGCTTTCTTT. Filled out from reference TRBV5-1 and TRBJ1-1, the complete variable domain reads KAGVTQTPRYLIKTRGQQVTLSCSPISGHRSVSWYQQTPGQGLQFLFEYFSETQRNKGNFPGRFSGRQFSNSRSEMNVSTLELGDSALYLCASSLARGLNTEAFFGQGTRLTVV.

The chain links TRBV7-7 to TRBJ1-1; D remains ambiguous. There are 13 residues in the CDR3. V shed 5 bases and J shed 0 bases, with 7 bases lying between them. From germline, CDR1 is SSHAT and CDR2 FNYEAQ (reference sequence). The CDR3 protein is CASSARMNTEAFF. The CDR3 region has the DNA TGTGCCAGCAGCGCTCGTATGAACACTGAAGCTTTCTTT.

The J gene is TRBJ1-2, the V gene TRBV6-5, with no clear D. Germline loops: CDR1 MNHEY, CDR2 SVGAGI. V lost 0 bases, J lost 2 bases, and 10 bases lay in between. The CDR3 length is 15 residues. As DNA, the CDR3 is TGTGCCAGCAGTTACTCGACAACGGGGAACTATGGCTACACCTTC. This translates into CASSYSTTGNYGYTF.

The chain carries TRBV7-2 and TRBJ2-7, with TRBD1 as a possible D gene (5 bases). Germline CDR1 SGHTA, CDR2 FQGNSA. The V gene lost 3 bases and the J gene lost 7 bases, with 13 bases spanning the gap. The CDR3 is made up of 13 amino acids. This CDR3 is CASSFARREEQYF. DNA for the CDR3: TGTGCCAGCAGCTTCGCCCGCAGGGAAGAGCAGTACTTC.

This clone was counted a few times. The sample has other DNA sequences that encode this CDR3 too. This chain links TRBV10-3 with TRBJ1-5, with D possibly matching TRBD1 (5 bases). CDR1 ENHRY and CDR2 SYGVKD come from the germline V gene. This CDR3 has 13 residues. Trimming removed 5 bases from V and 6 bases from J, with 11 bases in between. CDR3 nucleotides: TGTGCCATCAGTAGGCAGGGCAGTCAGCCCCAGCATTTT. As protein: CAISRQGSQPQHF.

This clone showed up just once. V and J are TRBV11-1 and TRBJ2-1; 13 nucleotides line up with TRBD2. The CDR3 is 16 amino acids. The V and J ends lost 2 bases and 7 bases, in that order; junction bases with no gene match: 5. CDR1 and CDR2 from the germline V gene are SGHAT and FQDESV (reference sequence). The CDR3 DNA reads as TGTGCCAGCAGCTTATTGACTAGCGGGGGGTGGAATGAGCAGTTCTTC. Its protein is CASSLLTSGGWNEQFF.